This T cell receptor beta chain derives from a study of shared clonotypes between healthy human individuals. Authors' data handling: Junction-only sequences without quality scores came from ImmunoSEQ, so filtering differed. The protocol was immunoSEQ multiplex PCR, while the TCRdb copy is restricted to in-frame clones and leaves out a portion. The V and J calls and clone size come from that table; D and trimming were worked out from the DNA. The table lists around 600,000 clones, around 97% of them singletons. Germline assignment: CDR1 SQVTM and CDR2 ANQGSEA. The V segment lost 0 bases and the J segment 4 bases; nucleotides outside the gene matches: 7. There are 16 residues in the CDR3. The investigators split CD4+ cells into a CD45RA+ naive subset and a CD45RA-negative memory subset. Study-wide results and limits: All-four-donor shared clonotypes had higher generation probabilities than non-shared clonotypes did. Richness estimates generally favored naive over memory subsets.

Of note for this clone: Its cognate antigen is unknown.

The sequenced sample consisted of naive CD4+ T cells sorted from blood. As for subset: CD45RA+ positively selected. This rearrangement joins TRBV29-1 to TRBJ2-3, with TRBD2 matching over 10 bases. The TCR originated in a woman in her 30s in good health. The CDR3 loop reads CSVEDVLAGAADTQYF. The DNA of the CDR3 is TGCAGCGTTGAAGATGTCCTAGCGGGAGCAGCAGATACGCAGTATTTT.